Below, one TCR beta chain is given with its context. The antigen is unknown. This entry is derived from a study of T cell repertoires in cytomegalovirus infection. Study overall: The study used recently identified HLA-C-restricted and well-studied HLA-B-restricted CMV epitopes. In public TCR beta signatures, there were indications of both CMV infection and matching HLA type. General observations from the study: CMV-specific TCR beta clonotypes restricted by HLA-C were the ones dominating the ex vivo response. Using cumulative public TCR beta family frequency, the authors identified those who carried CMV together with the relevant HLA.

TCRdb itself ran the reads through MiXCR, one entry per CDR3 protein. The sample lists approximately 990,000 distinct CDR3 sequences; roughly a third were seen once. CDR1 and CDR2 from the germline V gene are MNHEY and SMNVEV (reference sequence). The CDR3 has 20 residues. With 3 bases clipped from V and 10 bases from J, the junction kept 23 bases outside the gene matches. The clonotype originates from a human donor in good health (CMV status not recorded). Some clones in this sample may be carry-over from other donors' samples. Here the sequenced sample was cultured CD8+ T cells from PBMCs, taken from culture after CMV antigen stimulation. The chain employs TRBV27 and TRBJ2-1, with TRBD1 matching over 11 bases. CDR3 sequence reads: CASSLAGGQGGFPKGSEQFF. The CDR3 DNA follows: TGTGCCAGCAGTTTGGCTGGGGGACAGGGGGGTTTTCCGAAGGGATCGGAGCAGTTCTTC.